A selection of T cell receptor beta chains follows, all from one sample in a study of blood T cell repertoires in COVID-19. Sequencing used immunoSEQ multiplex PCR; TCRdb keeps in-frame clones, though not all of them. The profile covers 150,000 to 250,000 clones, with 82% appearing a single time and 10% to 15% taken by the ten largest. The sample consisted of PBMCs or T cells enriched from blood (not recorded which). The receptors derive from a man aged 40-49 years who had recovered from COVID-19. The CDR3 runs from the conserved cysteine through the conserved F or W. Fields, in order: D gene, V gene, J gene, clone size, CDR3 DNA, CDR3 protein. D genes are given only for firm matches. For some rows the clone size is stated as once, few or many, or as a class when expanded; others skip it.

.,TRBV30,TRBJ2-5,.,TGTGCCTGGAGTGTACAACCAGGGCCGCTACAGGAGACCCAGTACTTC,CAWSVQPGPLQETQYF
.,TRBV19,TRBJ1-6,.,TGTGCCAGTAGTATTGGCGGGGGTTCACCCCTCCACTTT,CASSIGGGSPLHF
.,TRBV5-8,TRBJ1-5,.,TGTGCCAGCAGCTTGGGAGGGATCAGCGGGCAGCCCCAGCATTTT,CASSLGGISGQPQHF
.,TRBV28,TRBJ2-3,.,TGTGCCAGCAGCTCATCGACGCTTACCGGGGGAGGGGGGTTTACGCAGTATTTT,CASSSSTLTGGGGFTQYF
.,TRBV7-2,TRBJ2-1,.,TGTGCCAGCAGTCCAATGGCCGCCTACAATGAGCAGTTCTTC,CASSPMAAYNEQFF
.,TRBV21-1,TRBJ2-1,.,TGTGCCAGCAGCAAAGTCAGGGGGAGTAATCGGATCTACAATGAGCAGTTCTTC,CASSKVRGSNRIYNEQFF
TRBD1,TRBV7-2,TRBJ2-7,.,TGTGCCAGCAGCTCCCGGACAGGTTCGGACTACGAGCAGTACTTC,CASSSRTGSDYEQYF
.,TRBV3-1/TRBV3-2,TRBJ2-1,few,TGTGCCAGCAGCCAAGTCGCCAGGGCAAATGAGCAGTTCTTC,CASSQVARANEQFF
TRBD1,TRBV5-1,TRBJ2-2,.,TGCGCCAGCCAGGCGGGACAGGGTTCCACCGGGGAGCTGTTTTTT,CASQAGQGSTGELFF
.,TRBV19,TRBJ2-5,.,TGTGCCAGTAGGAAACAGGGTTTTACGGAGACCCAGTACTTC,CASRKQGFTETQYF
TRBD1,TRBV6-6,TRBJ1-1,.,TGTGCCAGCAGTCATCAGCCTCGGACAGGGACCTCAAGGGAAGCTTTCTTT,CASSHQPRTGTSREAFF
TRBD1,TRBV6-5,TRBJ2-7,.,TGTGCCAGCAGTTACCCCCCGGGACAGGGCGAGCAGTACTTC,CASSYPPGQGEQYF
.,TRBV7-9,TRBJ1-2,.,TGTGCCAGCAGCCCGGACAGATTCTATGGCTACACCTTC,CASSPDRFYGYTF
TRBD2,TRBV7-2,TRBJ2-2,.,TGTGCCAGCAGCTTAAGCGGGGTCGGGGAGCTGTTTTTT,CASSLSGVGELFF
TRBD1,TRBV5-4,TRBJ1-1,once,TGTGCCAGCAGCGTTGACAGGGTGGCTGAAGCTTTCTTT,CASSVDRVAEAFF
TRBD1,TRBV6-5,TRBJ1-6,.,TGTGCCAGCAGCGGACAGGGAAGCTCACCCCTCCACTTT,CASSGQGSSPLHF
TRBD1,TRBV27,TRBJ2-1,.,TGTGCCAGCACAACAGGGGGCTACAATGAGCAGTTCTTC,CASTTGGYNEQFF
.,TRBV6-5,TRBJ2-7,few,TGTGCCAGCAGAAAGACTGCTACCTACGAGCAGTACTTC,CASRKTATYEQYF